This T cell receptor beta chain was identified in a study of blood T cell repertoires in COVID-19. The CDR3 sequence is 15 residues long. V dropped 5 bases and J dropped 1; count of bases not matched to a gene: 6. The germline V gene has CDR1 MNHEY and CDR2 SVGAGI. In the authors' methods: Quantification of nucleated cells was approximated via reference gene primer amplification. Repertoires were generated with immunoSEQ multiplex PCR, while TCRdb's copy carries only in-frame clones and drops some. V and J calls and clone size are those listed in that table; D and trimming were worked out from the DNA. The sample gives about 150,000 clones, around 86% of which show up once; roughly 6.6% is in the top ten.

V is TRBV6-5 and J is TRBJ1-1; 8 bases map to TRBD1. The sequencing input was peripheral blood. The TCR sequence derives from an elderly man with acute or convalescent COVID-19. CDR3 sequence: CASSIPGGWNTEAFF. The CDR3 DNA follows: TGTGCCAGCAGTATACCAGGGGGCTGGAACACTGAAGCTTTCTTT.